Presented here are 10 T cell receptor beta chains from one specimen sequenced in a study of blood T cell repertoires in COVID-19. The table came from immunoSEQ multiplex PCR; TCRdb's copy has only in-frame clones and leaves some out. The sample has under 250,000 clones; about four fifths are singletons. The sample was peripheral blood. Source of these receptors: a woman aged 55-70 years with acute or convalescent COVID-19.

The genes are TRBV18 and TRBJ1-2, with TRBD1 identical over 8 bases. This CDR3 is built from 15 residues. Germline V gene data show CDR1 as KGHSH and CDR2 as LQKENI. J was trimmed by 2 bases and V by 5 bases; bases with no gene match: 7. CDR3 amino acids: CASSYGTGLNYGYTF. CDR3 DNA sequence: TGTGCCAGCTCATACGGGACAGGTTTAAACTATGGCTACACCTTC. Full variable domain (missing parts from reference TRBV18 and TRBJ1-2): NAGVMQNPRHLVRRRGQEARLRCSPMKGHSHVYWYRQLPEEGLKFMVYLQKENIIDESGMPKERFSAEFPKEGPSILRIQQVVRGDSAAYFCASSYGTGLNYGYTFGSGTRLTVV.

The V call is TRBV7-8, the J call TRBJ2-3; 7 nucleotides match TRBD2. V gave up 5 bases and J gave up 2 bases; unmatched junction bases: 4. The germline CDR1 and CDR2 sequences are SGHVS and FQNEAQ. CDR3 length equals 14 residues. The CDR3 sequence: CASSRGGNTDTQYF. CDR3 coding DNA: TGTGCCAGCAGCAGGGGAGGGAACACAGATACGCAGTATTTT.

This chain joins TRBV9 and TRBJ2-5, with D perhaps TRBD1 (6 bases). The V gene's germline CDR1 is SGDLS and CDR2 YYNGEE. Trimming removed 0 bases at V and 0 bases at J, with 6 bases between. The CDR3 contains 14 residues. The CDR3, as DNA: TGTGCCAGCAGCGTAGGGGGGCACCAAGAGACCCAGTACTTC. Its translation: CASSVGGHQETQYF. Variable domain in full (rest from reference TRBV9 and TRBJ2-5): DSGVTQTPKHLITATGQRVTLRCSPRSGDLSVYWYQQSLDQGLQFLIQYYNGEERAKGNILERFSAQQFPDLHSELNLSSLELGDSALYFCASSVGGHQETQYFGPGTRLLVL.

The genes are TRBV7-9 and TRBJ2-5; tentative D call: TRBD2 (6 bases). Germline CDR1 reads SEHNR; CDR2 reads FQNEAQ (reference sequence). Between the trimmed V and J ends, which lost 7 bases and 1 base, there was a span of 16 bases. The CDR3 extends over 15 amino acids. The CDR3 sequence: CASTTGASAQETQYF. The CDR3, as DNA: TGTGCCAGCACCACCGGGGCTAGCGCCCAAGAGACCCAGTACTTC. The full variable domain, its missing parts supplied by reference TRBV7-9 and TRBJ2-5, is DTGVSQNPRHKITKRGQNVTFRCDPISEHNRLYWYRQTLGQGPEFLTYFQNEAQLEKSRLLSDRFSAERPKGSFSTLEIQRTEQGDSAMYLCASTTGASAQETQYFGPGTRLLVL.

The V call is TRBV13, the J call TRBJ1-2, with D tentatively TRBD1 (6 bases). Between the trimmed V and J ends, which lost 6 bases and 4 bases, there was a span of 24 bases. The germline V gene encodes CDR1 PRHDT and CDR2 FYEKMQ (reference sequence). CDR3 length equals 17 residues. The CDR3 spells CASSLRTPRTASYGYTF. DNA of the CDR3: TGTGCCAGCAGTCTACGTACTCCCAGGACAGCCTCCTATGGCTACACCTTC.

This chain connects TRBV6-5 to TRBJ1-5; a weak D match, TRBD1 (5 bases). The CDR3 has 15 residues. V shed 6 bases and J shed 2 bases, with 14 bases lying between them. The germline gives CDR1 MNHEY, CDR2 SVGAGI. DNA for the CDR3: TGTGCCAGCAGAGAGGAGGGGTTGGGCAATCAGCCCCAGCATTTT. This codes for CASREEGLGNQPQHF.

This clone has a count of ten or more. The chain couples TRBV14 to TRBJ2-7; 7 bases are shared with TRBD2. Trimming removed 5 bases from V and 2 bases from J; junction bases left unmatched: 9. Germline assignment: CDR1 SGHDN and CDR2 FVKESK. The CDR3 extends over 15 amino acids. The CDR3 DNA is TGTGCCAGCAGCACAACCCGGGGGGAAACCTACGAGCAGTACTTC. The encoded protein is CASSTTRGETYEQYF.

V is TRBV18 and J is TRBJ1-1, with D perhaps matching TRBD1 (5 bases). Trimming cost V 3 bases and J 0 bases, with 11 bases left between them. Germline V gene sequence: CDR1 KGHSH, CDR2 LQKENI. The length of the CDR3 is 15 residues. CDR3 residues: CASSPVQVLNTEAFF. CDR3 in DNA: TGTGCCAGCTCACCGGTACAGGTGCTGAACACTGAAGCTTTCTTT.

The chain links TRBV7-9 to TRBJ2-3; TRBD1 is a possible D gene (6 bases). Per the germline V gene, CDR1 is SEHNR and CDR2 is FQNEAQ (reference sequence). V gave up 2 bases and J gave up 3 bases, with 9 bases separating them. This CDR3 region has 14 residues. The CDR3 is CASSLSQGTDTQYF. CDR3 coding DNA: TGTGCCAGCAGCTTATCCCAGGGGACAGATACGCAGTATTTT.

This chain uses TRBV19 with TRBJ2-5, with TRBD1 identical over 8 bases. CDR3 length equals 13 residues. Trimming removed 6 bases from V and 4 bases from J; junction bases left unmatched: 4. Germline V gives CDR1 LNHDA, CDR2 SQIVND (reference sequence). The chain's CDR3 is CASRKDRGETQYF. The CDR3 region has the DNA TGTGCCAGTAGAAAAGACAGGGGAGAGACCCAGTACTTC.